What follows are 2 T cell receptor beta chains derived from one specimen sequenced in a study of immune evolution from preneoplasia to lung adenocarcinoma. Sequenced by immunoSEQ multiplex PCR; TCRdb stores in-frame clones only, minus some. The sample lists around 2,500 clones, around 40% occurring once. Input material: FFPE adjacent normal lung tissue. These receptor sequences come from a person aged 55-85 years with lung adenocarcinoma.

The chain couples TRBV7-2 to TRBJ1-2, with D possibly matching TRBD1 (6 bases). Trimming left V 4 bases short and J 6 bases short, with 15 bases between. Germline CDR1 SGHTA, CDR2 FQGNSA. The CDR3 runs 14 residues. CDR3 DNA sequence: TGTGCCAGCAGCTCAGACAGGAACCTGAATGGCTACACCTTC. Translated, it gives CASSSDRNLNGYTF.

There are a few counts of this clone. The chain employs TRBV19 and TRBJ2-7; TRBD2 aligns across 8 bases. The germline V gene has CDR1 LNHDA and CDR2 SQIVND (reference sequence). Trimming removed 5 bases from V and 4 bases from J; junction bases left unmatched: 10. The CDR3 covers 15 residues. CDR3 region: CASSQSAGGRYEQYF. The CDR3 DNA sequence: TGTGCCAGTAGTCAGTCCGCGGGGGGTAGGTACGAGCAGTACTTC.